These T cell receptor beta chains were read from a single sample in a study of blood T cell repertoires in COVID-19. TCRdb keeps only in-frame clones here, not all; method: immunoSEQ multiplex PCR. Among some 400,000 clones listed, 80% to 90% were seen once. Material: PBMCs or T cells enriched from blood (not recorded which). Source of these receptors: a man aged 25 to 45 who had recovered from COVID-19. Both conserved end residues are part of each CDR3. A D gene is named only where the DNA matches it firmly. Expanded clones get a size class; other rows say once, few or many, or leave the size out.

v_gene	j_gene	d_gene	abundance	CDR3aa	CDR3nt
TRBV16	TRBJ1-5	TRBD1	NA	CASSQQGGNQPQHF	TGTGCCAGCAGCCAACAGGGGGGCAATCAGCCCCAGCATTTT
TRBV21-1	TRBJ2-7	NA	NA	CASSRYEQYF	TGTGCCAGCAGTCGGTACGAGCAGTACTTC
TRBV7-9	TRBJ2-5	NA	NA	CASSLAMGYQETQYF	TGTGCCAGCAGCTTAGCGATGGGCTACCAAGAGACCCAGTACTTC
TRBV4-1	TRBJ2-2	NA	NA	CASSQGRQTTGELFF	TGCGCCAGCAGCCAAGGGCGACAGACAACCGGGGAGCTGTTTTTT
TRBV7-8	TRBJ1-5	NA	NA	CASSLGAHNQPQHF	TGTGCCAGCAGCTTAGGGGCCCACAATCAGCCCCAGCATTTT
TRBV28	TRBJ2-1	TRBD1	NA	CASSSSRQGAVNEQFF	TGTGCCAGCAGTTCCAGCCGACAGGGGGCAGTCAATGAGCAGTTCTTC
TRBV28	TRBJ2-1	TRBD2	NA	CASSALAGGSYNEQFF	TGTGCCAGCAGTGCCCTAGCGGGAGGTTCCTACAATGAGCAGTTCTTC
TRBV5-4	TRBJ1-2	NA	NA	CASSLVEAFPRRYGYTF	TGTGCCAGCAGCTTGGTAGAGGCTTTCCCTCGTCGCTATGGCTACACCTTC
TRBV28	TRBJ1-2	NA	NA	CASISTGGYTF	TGTGCCAGCATATCAACTGGTGGCTACACCTTC
TRBV29-1	TRBJ2-1	TRBD1	NA	CSAAEDREKQFF	TGCAGCGCCGCGGAGGACAGGGAAAAGCAGTTCTTC
TRBV20-1	TRBJ2-1	NA	NA	CSARGENEQFF	TGCAGTGCTAGGGGCGAAAATGAGCAGTTCTTC
TRBV28	TRBJ1-2	NA	NA	CASSFHRADYGYTF	TGTGCCAGCAGTTTTCACAGGGCGGACTATGGCTACACCTTC
TRBV18	TRBJ2-1	TRBD1	NA	CASCMGQGSYNEQFF	TGTGCCAGCTGCATGGGACAGGGGTCCTACAATGAGCAGTTCTTC
TRBV19	TRBJ2-3	TRBD2	NA	CASSPRLAQYTDTQYF	TGTGCCAGTAGTCCCCGACTAGCCCAATACACAGATACGCAGTATTTT
TRBV12-3/TRBV12-4	TRBJ1-1	NA	NA	CATSRREGKAFF	TGTGCCACCTCACGCAGGGAAGGGAAAGCTTTCTTT
TRBV5-1	TRBJ1-1	TRBD1	NA	CASSDYTGGTEAFF	TGCGCCAGCAGCGACTATACAGGGGGAACTGAAGCTTTCTTT
TRBV3-1/TRBV3-2	TRBJ2-7	TRBD1	NA	CASKKGGHEQYF	TGTGCCAGCAAAAAAGGGGGCCACGAGCAGTACTTC
TRBV5-1	TRBJ2-7	TRBD1	NA	CASSLAAGDRGYEQYF	TGCGCCAGCAGCTTGGCCGCAGGGGACAGGGGCTACGAGCAGTACTTC
TRBV5-5	TRBJ2-7	NA	NA	CASSSRQHSYEQYF	TGTGCCAGCAGCTCGAGACAGCACTCCTACGAGCAGTACTTC
TRBV19	TRBJ2-7	NA	NA	CASSTNWGGTTYEQYF	TGTGCCAGTAGTACGAACTGGGGCGGGACCACCTACGAGCAGTACTTC
TRBV28	TRBJ1-1	TRBD1	once	CASSLRGQGRVAFF	TGTGCCAGCAGTCTCCGGGGACAGGGAAGGGTGGCTTTCTTT
TRBV7-9	TRBJ2-7	NA	NA	CASSFTLQGYEQYF	TGTGCCAGCAGCTTTACGTTACAGGGATACGAGCAGTACTTC
TRBV19	TRBJ2-5	NA	NA	CASSPGRGRQETQYF	TGTGCCAGTAGCCCGGGAAGAGGGAGGCAAGAGACCCAGTACTTC
TRBV11-2	TRBJ2-3	TRBD1	NA	CASSRGTGRGTDTQYF	TGTGCCAGCAGCCGAGGGACAGGGAGAGGCACAGATACGCAGTATTTT
TRBV10-3	TRBJ2-1	TRBD2	NA	CAISERLAGVGNEQFF	TGTGCCATCAGTGAGCGGCTAGCGGGAGTGGGGAATGAGCAGTTCTTC
TRBV28	TRBJ2-2	TRBD2	NA	CASSRLGGVAGGPTGELFF	TGTGCCAGCAGTCGGCTCGGGGGGGTAGCGGGAGGGCCCACCGGGGAGCTGTTTTTT
TRBV18	TRBJ1-3	NA	NA	CASPKRIYF	TGTGCCAGCCCGAAACGGATATATTTT
TRBV7-6	TRBJ2-3	TRBD2	NA	CASSSTSGTDTQYF	TGTGCCAGCAGCTCAACTAGCGGAACAGATACGCAGTATTTT
TRBV6-4	TRBJ2-3	TRBD2	many	CASSGTSGSSDTQYF	TGTGCCAGCAGTGGGACTAGCGGGAGCTCAGATACGCAGTATTTT
TRBV19	TRBJ2-1	NA	NA	CASSIDYPGSQQFF	TGTGCCAGTAGTATAGACTACCCGGGGAGTCAACAGTTCTTC
TRBV19	TRBJ1-2	NA	NA	CASTQTVPQITYAFYGYTF	TGTGCCAGCACACAGACCGTACCCCAGATCACCTACGCCTTCTATGGCTACACCTTC
TRBV18	TRBJ1-5	TRBD1	NA	CASSPTGDNQPQHF	TGTGCCAGCTCACCAACAGGGGACAATCAGCCCCAGCATTTT
TRBV24-1	TRBJ2-5	NA	few	CATGSGFGAQYF	TGTGCCACCGGCTCTGGGTTCGGGGCCCAGTACTTC
TRBV15	TRBJ1-2	NA	NA	CATSRDRTESYGYTF	TGTGCCACCAGCAGAGACCGGACAGAGTCTTATGGCTACACCTTC
TRBV28	TRBJ1-1	TRBD1	NA	CASSPNRGSTEAFF	TGTGCCAGCAGCCCAAACAGGGGTAGCACTGAAGCTTTCTTT
TRBV5-6	TRBJ2-7	NA	NA	CASSSPGGLGTYEQYF	TGTGCCAGCAGCTCCCCTGGTGGGCTCGGGACCTACGAGCAGTACTTC
TRBV10-3	TRBJ2-6	NA	NA	CAISESRESSGANVLTF	TGTGCCATCAGTGAGTCGAGGGAAAGCTCTGGGGCCAACGTCCTGACTTTC
TRBV3-1/TRBV3-2	TRBJ2-2	NA	NA	CASSQDPGTGELFF	TGTGCCAGCAGCCAAGACCCAGGGACCGGGGAGCTGTTTTTT
TRBV2	TRBJ1-2	NA	once	CASSEAGDGYTF	TGTGCCAGCAGTGAAGCAGGGGATGGCTACACCTTC
TRBV24-1	TRBJ2-7	TRBD1	NA	CATEWPHRGYYEQYF	TGTGCCACCGAATGGCCGCACAGGGGATACTACGAGCAGTACTTC
TRBV2	TRBJ2-7	TRBD1	NA	CASTAGGTYEQYF	TGTGCCAGCACCGCAGGGGGAACTTACGAGCAGTACTTC
TRBV5-5	TRBJ2-7	NA	NA	CASSQKPPDQGFEQYF	TGTGCCAGCAGCCAAAAACCTCCGGACCAGGGCTTCGAGCAGTACTTC
TRBV27	TRBJ1-1	NA	once	CASSLKGQGTEAFF	TGTGCCAGCAGTTTAAAGGGTCAGGGCACTGAAGCTTTCTTT
TRBV6-5	TRBJ2-7	TRBD2	NA	CASSHSGIEQYF	TGTGCCAGCAGCCATAGCGGGATTGAGCAGTACTTC
TRBV28	TRBJ1-5	NA	few	CASSPPGRAYNSNQPQHF	TGTGCCAGCAGTCCCCCTGGGAGGGCTTATAATAGCAATCAGCCCCAGCATTTT
TRBV10-3	TRBJ2-1	TRBD2	NA	CAISGLAGGNEQFF	TGTGCCATCAGCGGACTAGCGGGTGGAAATGAGCAGTTCTTC
TRBV15	TRBJ2-2	NA	NA	CATSRGPREHGGELFF	TGTGCCACCAGCAGGGGCCCTCGGGAGCATGGCGGGGAGCTGTTTTTT
TRBV7-8	TRBJ1-1	NA	NA	CASSSHAGAGEAFF	TGTGCCAGCAGCAGTCATGCAGGGGCCGGTGAAGCTTTCTTT
TRBV5-4	TRBJ2-7	NA	NA	CASSRGGGQIYEQYF	TGTGCCAGCAGTCGGGGTGGGGGCCAGATTTACGAGCAGTACTTC
TRBV6-2/TRBV6-3	TRBJ2-1	NA	NA	CASSYAPGAYNEQFF	TGTGCCAGCAGTTACGCCCCAGGGGCATACAATGAGCAGTTCTTC
TRBV7-7	TRBJ2-1	TRBD2	once	CASSLAGLADYNEQFF	TGTGCTAGCAGCTTAGCGGGACTAGCAGACTACAATGAGCAGTTCTTC
TRBV19	TRBJ1-1	NA	NA	CASSPGQGRHTEAFF	TGTGCCAGTAGTCCAGGGCAGGGGCGGCACACTGAAGCTTTCTTT
TRBV9	TRBJ2-1	TRBD2	once	CASSVALREAGEQFF	TGTGCCAGCAGCGTAGCTTTGCGGGAGGCCGGTGAGCAGTTCTTC
TRBV28	TRBJ2-7	TRBD1	NA	CASSLQGIYEQYF	TGTGCCAGCAGTCTACAGGGGATCTACGAGCAGTACTTC
TRBV19	TRBJ1-2	NA	once	CASSILRQLNYGYTF	TGTGCCAGTAGTATTCTGCGACAGTTAAACTATGGCTACACCTTC